What follows are 6 T cell receptor beta chains derived from one specimen sequenced in a study of blood T cell repertoires in COVID-19. Method: immunoSEQ multiplex PCR; TCRdb's copy keeps in-frame clones and lacks some. The sample includes about 210,000 clones, around 90% of them seen just once. What was sequenced was PBMCs or T cells enriched from blood (not recorded which). The receptors were sampled from a man younger than 45 in a cohort exposed to, infected with or recovered from COVID-19 (not recorded which).

As DNA, the CDR3 is TGTGCCACCAGTGACGATACTAAGAACACCGGGGAGCTGTTTTTT. It encodes CATSDDTKNTGELFF. V and J are TRBV24-1 and TRBJ2-2; D is unclear. CDR3 size: 15 residues. V was trimmed by 4 bases and J by 1 base, leaving 9 bases between them. In germline, CDR1 is KGHDR, CDR2 SFDVKD.

The chain couples TRBV7-2 to TRBJ1-5; D is undetermined. CDR1 SGHTA and CDR2 FQGNSA come from the germline V gene. Trimming shortened V by 6 bases and J by 1 base, and 13 bases separated the two germline ends. This CDR3 contains 15 residues. In DNA form, the CDR3 reads TGTGCCAGCAGTCCACAATTATTCAGCAATCAGCCCCAGCATTTT. Translated: CASSPQLFSNQPQHF.

The V and J genes are TRBV28 and TRBJ2-7; D is possibly TRBD2 (7 bases). The CDR3 loop spans 18 amino acids. V lost 6 bases and J 3 bases, leaving 27 bases between the germline ends. In germline, CDR1 is MDHEN, CDR2 SYDVKM. Here the CDR3 DNA reads TGTGCCAGCAGGGGGGCGGTCGGAGCGGGACTAACGAGCTACGAGCAGTACTTC. Translation gives CASRGAVGAGLTSYEQYF.

V and J are TRBV20-1 and TRBJ1-4; D is unresolved. The CDR3 contains 11 residues. The germline V and J ends were trimmed by 2 bases and 8 bases, with 6 bases remaining between them. Germline V lookup: CDR1 DFQATT, CDR2 SNEGSKA (reference sequence). CDR3 protein: CSARRGEKLFF. The CDR3 DNA sequence: TGCAGTGCTAGACGAGGAGAAAAACTGTTTTTT.

The rearrangement uses TRBV7-8 and TRBJ2-3; 7 nucleotides agree with TRBD2. The germline V gene encodes CDR1 SGHVS and CDR2 FQNEAQ. CDR3 length equals 15 residues. Germline trimming cut 4 bases from V and 1 base from J; bases unmatched to any gene: 5. The CDR3 here is CASSSGRAGTDTQYF. Here the CDR3 DNA reads TGTGCCAGCAGCTCAGGGAGGGCCGGCACAGATACGCAGTATTTT. Supplemented by reference TRBV7-8 and TRBJ2-3, the full variable domain reads GAGVSQSPRYKVAKRGQDVALRCDPISGHVSLFWYQQALGQGPEFLTYFQNEAQLDKSGLPSDRFFAERPEGSVSTLKIQRTQQEDSAVYLCASSSGRAGTDTQYFGPGTRLTVL.

This clone appeared once. This chain uses TRBV15 with TRBJ1-2, with D maybe TRBD1 (5 bases). Germline CDR1 is LNHNV and CDR2 is YYDKDF (reference sequence). The CDR3 consists of 13 residues. V was pared by 3 bases and J by 4 bases, with 9 bases between. DNA for the CDR3: TGTGCCACCAGCAGGCCCGACAGCTATGGCTACACCTTC. Translated, it gives CATSRPDSYGYTF.